These 11 T cell receptor beta chains were sequenced from one sample in a study of T cells in localized non-small cell lung cancer. The table came from immunoSEQ multiplex PCR; TCRdb's copy has only in-frame clones and leaves some out. The sample has 15,000 to 25,000 clones, about nine tenths seen once. Sequencing used peripheral blood, obtained before any cancer treatment. These receptors came from a man aged 35 to 69 with stage I lung adenocarcinoma.

J is TRBJ1-2 and V is TRBV5-6, with D maybe TRBD1 (5 bases). Trimming took 3 bases from V and 8 from J, leaving 23 bases between them. This CDR3 has 16 amino acids. CDR1 and CDR2 from the germline V gene are SGHDT and YYEEEE. CDR3 amino acids: CASSYVGTEISKGYTF. For the CDR3, the DNA is TGTGCCAGCAGCTATGTGGGGACGGAGATTTCAAAAGGCTACACCTTC. The full variable domain, its missing parts supplied by reference TRBV5-6 and TRBJ1-2, is DAGVTQSPTHLIKTRGQQVTLRCSPKSGHDTVSWYQQALGQGPQFIFQYYEEEERQRGNFPDRFSGHQFPNYSSELNVNALLLGDSALYLCASSYVGTEISKGYTFGSGTRLTVV.

The genes are TRBV5-1 and TRBJ2-2; weak D call: TRBD2 (6 bases). CDR3 length equals 16 residues. The V and J ends lost 4 bases and 6 bases respectively, with 19 bases between them. Germline CDR1 and CDR2: SGHRS and YFSETQ. The CDR3 DNA is TGCGCCAGCAGCCCTACGGTCGGGAGCAGGTCCGGGGAGCTGTTTTTT. Its protein is CASSPTVGSRSGELFF.

CDR3 coding DNA: TGTGCCAGCAGCCGACTAGCGGGAGCAGTGGATACGCAGTATTTT. It encodes CASSRLAGAVDTQYF. This chain uses TRBV7-9 with TRBJ2-3; TRBD2 matches 12 bases. The CDR3 has 15 amino acids. V lost 5 bases to trimming and J lost 6 bases; unmatched junction nucleotides: 6. Per germline, CDR1 SEHNR and CDR2 FQNEAQ (reference sequence).

The chain links TRBV14 to TRBJ2-1; D gene ambiguous. The CDR3 is 13 amino acids. Trimming shortened V by 0 bases and J by 8 bases, and 8 bases separated the two germline ends. CDR1 and CDR2 (germline): SGHDN, FVKESK. The DNA of the CDR3 is TGTGCCAGCAGCCAAGATCTAGTCGATGAGCAGTTCTTC. It specifies CASSQDLVDEQFF.

This rearrangement joins TRBV2 to TRBJ2-2; a weak D match, TRBD2 (6 bases). Per the germline V gene, CDR1 is SNHLY and CDR2 is FYNNEI. The CDR3 is made up of 14 amino acids. V was cut by 8 bases and J by 5 bases, with 15 bases left in between. CDR3 DNA: TGTGCCAGCCGCGGGGACTCGAGAACCGGGGAGCTGTTTTTT. This translates into CASRGDSRTGELFF.

The chain links TRBV19 to TRBJ2-7; 9 bases map to TRBD1. This CDR3 is built from 15 residues. The junction had 7 bases not matched to a gene; V was cut back by 4 bases and J by 3 bases. The germline V gene has CDR1 LNHDA and CDR2 SQIVND (reference sequence). The chain's CDR3 is CASSTGQGIYYEQYF. The CDR3 region has the DNA TGTGCCAGTAGTACCGGACAGGGGATTTACTACGAGCAGTACTTC.

The V call is TRBV5-1, the J call TRBJ1-1; no firm D call. V lost 0 bases and J lost 3, with 12 bases in between. Germline CDR1 SGHRS, CDR2 YFSETQ. This CDR3 has 15 residues. The CDR3 sequence: CASSLGMAPDTEAFF. CDR3 bases: TGCGCCAGCAGCTTGGGGATGGCCCCAGACACTGAAGCTTTCTTT.

The genes are TRBV25-1 and TRBJ2-2; D uncertain. Trimming stripped 0 bases from V and 5 bases from J, with 10 bases between. CDR3 length: 15 amino acids. CDR1 and CDR2 (germline): MGHDK, SYGVNS. In DNA, the CDR3 is TGTGCCAGCAGTGAATATCATGTGGTTACCGGGGAGCTGTTTTTT. Its protein is CASSEYHVVTGELFF.

The chain combines TRBV29-1 with TRBJ2-5; 9 nucleotides agree with TRBD1. The CDR3 totals 16 residues. The V and J ends lost 3 bases and 5 bases, in that order; junction bases with no gene match: 13. The V gene's germline CDR1 is SQVTM and CDR2 ANQGSEA. CDR3 nucleotides: TGCAGCGTTGATTGGGGAGCGGACAGGGGAGGGGAGACCCAGTACTTC. As protein: CSVDWGADRGGETQYF.

The chain employs TRBV28 and TRBJ2-7; maybe TRBD2 (5 bases). The CDR3 contains 16 residues. Trimming pared 6 bases from V and 4 bases from J, leaving 22 bases between. Germline CDR1 is MDHEN and CDR2 is SYDVKM. Here the CDR3 reads CASSTVAGSLWYEQYF. CDR3 nucleotides: TGTGCCAGCAGCACGGTCGCGGGTAGTCTTTGGTACGAGCAGTACTTC. The whole variable domain, filled in from reference TRBV28 and TRBJ2-7, reads DVKVTQSSRYLVKRTGEKVFLECVQDMDHENMFWYRQDPGLGLRLIYFSYDVKMKEKGDIPEGYSVSREKKERFSLILESASTNQTSMYLCASSTVAGSLWYEQYFGPGTRLTVT.

The chain links TRBV11-3 to TRBJ2-3; D is unclear. CDR1 is SGHNT and CDR2 is YENEEA in the germline V gene. V was cut by 5 bases and J by 5 bases, with 11 bases left in between. The CDR3 covers 13 residues. This chain's CDR3 is CASSPSGGDTQYF. The CDR3 bases are TGTGCCAGCAGCCCTTCGGGCGGAGATACGCAGTATTTT.